These 15 T cell receptor beta chains share one sample of origin, sequenced in a study of CD8+CD57+ T cells in acquired aplastic anemia. CDR3 and TCR beta VDJ profiling relied on genomic DNA as the template. TCRdb re-derived calls from the reads in MiXCR, one entry per CDR3 protein. The sample gives about 190,000 distinct CDR3 sequences, 50% to 55% of which show up once; 15% to 20% is in the top ten. Specimen: sorted CD4+, CD8+, or CD8+CD57+ T cells (not recorded which) from PBMCs. The receptors originated from a human donor in good health, serving as a control.

This clonotype was detected ten times or more. The chain uses TRBV7-2 and TRBJ2-3; possibly TRBD1 for D (5 bases). Per the germline V gene, CDR1 is SGHTA and CDR2 is FQGNSA. Deletions cut 1 base from V and 3 bases from J, with 11 bases between. The CDR3 covers 15 residues. CDR3 region: CASSLDSGMTDTQYF. In nucleotides, the CDR3 is TGTGCCAGCAGCTTAGACTCAGGGATGACAGATACGCAGTATTTT.

There are many counts of this clonotype. This chain joins TRBV7-2 and TRBJ2-7, with D hard to call. V dropped 4 bases and J dropped 6 bases, with 10 bases sitting between them. CDR3 length: 12 residues. CDR1 and CDR2 from the germline V gene are SGHTA and FQGNSA. CDR3 in amino acids: CASSSYIREQYF. CDR3 nucleotide sequence: TGTGCCAGCAGCTCCTACATTCGCGAGCAGTACTTC.

The chain recombines TRBV10-3 with TRBJ2-3; no definite D call. V was shortened by 7 bases and J by 2 bases, with 16 bases between the two germline ends. This CDR3 has 15 amino acids. Germline CDR1 ENHRY, CDR2 SYGVKD. Here the CDR3 reads CAITRGRKDTDTQYF. CDR3 bases: TGTGCCATCACACGAGGCAGAAAAGACACAGATACGCAGTATTTT.

In its sample, this clonotype was seen a few times. This chain joins TRBV10-1 and TRBJ1-2; D ambiguous. Germline CDR1 and CDR2: WNHNN and SYGVQD (reference sequence). This CDR3 comprises 13 residues. Trimming left V 6 bases short and J 0 bases short, with 8 bases between. CDR3 amino acids: CASRSGANYGYTF. For the CDR3, the DNA is TGCGCCAGCAGATCGGGTGCTAACTATGGCTACACCTTC.

In the case of this clonotype: The germline gene is not matched at one end of the junction; a read error may be the cause. V usage is TRBV20-1 and J usage is TRBJ1-1, with a weak D call TRBD1 (5 bases). The germline CDR1 and CDR2 sequences are DFQATT and SNEGSKA (reference sequence). The CDR3 covers 12 residues. The DNA for the CDR3 is TGCAGTTGGTCTAGTAAGGGGCGCAGTACCACGTTT. The encoded protein is CSWSSKGRSTTF.

In regard to this clonotype: Germline and junction disagree at one end, which may indicate a read error. This rearrangement joins TRBV10-1 to TRBJ1-3, with unresolved D. CDR3 length equals 15 residues. Germline lookup yields CDR1 WNHNN and CDR2 SYGVQD (reference sequence). CDR3 residues: CASSLATYSGNTIYF. CDR3 bases: TGTGCCAGCAGTTTAGCCACCTACTCTGGAAACACCATATATTTT.

The V and J genes are TRBV2 and TRBJ1-2; D remains unclear. The V and J ends lost 3 bases and 4 bases respectively, with 15 bases between them. The germline gives CDR1 SNHLY, CDR2 FYNNEI. This CDR3 is built from 15 residues. The CDR3 sequence: CASSDLGMVAYGYTF. The CDR3 coding sequence is TGTGCCAGCAGTGACCTGGGGATGGTTGCCTATGGCTACACCTTC. The full variable domain, with the rest looked up from reference TRBV2 and TRBJ1-2, is EPEVTQTPSHQVTQMGQEVILRCVPISNHLYFYWYRQILGQKVEFLVSFYNNEISEKSEIFDDQFSVERPDGSNFTLKIRSTKLEDSAMYFCASSDLGMVAYGYTFGSGTRLTVV.

This clonotype was detected ten times or more. The chain uses TRBV5-1 and TRBJ1-3; D gene uncertain. V was pared by 4 bases and J by 2 bases, with 13 bases between. Germline V gene sequence: CDR1 SGHRS, CDR2 YFSETQ. This CDR3 comprises 15 residues. This CDR3 reads CASSPPSGAGNTIYF. CDR3 sequence (DNA): TGCGCCAGCAGCCCTCCCAGCGGGGCTGGAAACACCATATATTTT. The complete variable domain, with remaining parts taken from reference TRBV5-1 and TRBJ1-3, reads KAGVTQTPRYLIKTRGQQVTLSCSPISGHRSVSWYQQTPGQGLQFLFEYFSETQRNKGNFPGRFSGRQFSNSRSEMNVSTLELGDSALYLCASSPPSGAGNTIYFGEGSWLTVV.

This clonotype was counted many times. The rearrangement joins TRBV6-5 to TRBJ2-6; D unclear. With 7 bases removed from V and 2 bases from J, the gap between germline ends came to 9 bases. Germline V gene data show CDR1 as MNHEY and CDR2 as SVGAGI. The CDR3 runs to 14 residues. The CDR3 sequence is CASTSWTGANVLTF. The CDR3 DNA reads as TGTGCCAGCACCTCATGGACTGGGGCCAACGTCCTGACTTTC.

Details on this clonotype: A read error is likely, as this CDR3 ends without the conserved phenylalanine or tryptophan. The DNA is left out, because the CDR3 cannot be placed on it with certainty; the CDR3 is given as TCRdb lists it. The genes are TRBV9 and TRBJ1-4; whether TRBD1, the table's D call, matches the DNA was not checked. In germline, CDR1 is SGDLS, CDR2 YYNGEE. The CDR3 is 8 residues long, ends included. The CDR3 spells CASSVGWG.

This clonotype has at least ten counts. J is TRBJ2-1 and V is TRBV14; D is ambiguous. Per the germline V gene, CDR1 is SGHDN and CDR2 is FVKESK. The CDR3 is made up of 14 amino acids. Trimming took 4 bases from V and 7 from J, leaving 14 bases between them. In DNA form, the CDR3 reads TGTGCCAGCAGCCGATCGGACGGAAAGAATGAGCAGTTCTTC. Encoded protein: CASSRSDGKNEQFF.

The chain combines TRBV6-2 or TRBV6-3 with TRBJ1-5; D is uncertain. V lost 7 bases to trimming and J lost 0 bases, with 16 bases between them. The CDR3 spans 16 residues. Germline V gene lookup returns CDR1 MNHEY and CDR2 SVGEGT. The CDR3 sequence is CASKASRQYSNQPQHF. CDR3 coding DNA: TGTGCCAGCAAGGCTTCCCGTCAATATAGCAATCAGCCCCAGCATTTT.

Points on this clonotype: At one end the junction does not follow the germline gene, possibly because of a read error. The V call is TRBV10-3, the J call TRBJ2-7, with D perhaps matching TRBD2 (5 bases). The CDR3 extends over 13 amino acids. Germline V CDR1 and CDR2: ENHRY, SYGVKD. The DNA of the CDR3 is TGTGCCAGCAGTGAGGACGGAGGCTACGAGCAGTACTTC. Its translation is CASSEDGGYEQYF.

The V gene is TRBV7-2, the J gene TRBJ2-7; perhaps TRBD1 as D (5 bases). The CDR3 loop spans 14 amino acids. Germline CDR1 is SGHTA and CDR2 is FQGNSA. V was clipped by 2 bases and J by 5 bases, with 13 bases between them. The CDR3 bases are TGTGCCAGCAGCTTAAATGGGGCCTGGGACGAGCAGTACTTC. It yields the protein CASSLNGAWDEQYF. The variable domain in full, with the rest retrieved from reference TRBV7-2 and TRBJ2-7, is GAGVSQSPSNKVTEKGKDVELRCDPISGHTALYWYRQSLGQGLEFLIYFQGNSAPDKSGLPSDRFSAERTGGSVSTLTIQRTQQEDSAVYLCASSLNGAWDEQYFGPGTRLTVT.

Many counts were recorded for this clonotype. The chain joins TRBV11-2 to TRBJ1-4; a possible D gene is TRBD1 (5 bases). CDR1 and CDR2 (germline): SGHAT, FQNNGV. The CDR3 covers 16 residues. Trimming removed 0 bases at V and 4 bases at J, with 12 bases between. The CDR3: CASSLDRGTGNEKLFF. Here the CDR3 DNA reads TGTGCCAGCAGCTTAGACCGAGGGACTGGTAATGAAAAACTGTTTTTT.